What follows are 26 T cell receptor beta chains derived from one specimen sequenced in a study of cytomegalovirus exposure and HLA in healthy donors. The PCR employed 60 Vbeta primers together with 13 Jbeta primers. The table came from immunoSEQ multiplex PCR; TCRdb's copy has only in-frame clones and leaves some out. The sample carries 110,000 or so clones, roughly 69% recorded once. Sequencing used PBMCs. These TCRs come from a human donor in good health.

The CDR3 sequence is CASSSGGRNFPNNEQFF. The CDR3 nucleotides read TGTGCCAGCAGCTCCGGCGGGAGGAACTTTCCAAACAATGAGCAGTTCTTC. This chain links TRBV11-2 with TRBJ2-1; TRBD2 matches at 8 bases. V shed 4 bases, J shed 5 bases, and the junction held 13 bases outside the gene matches. Germline values: CDR1 SGHAT, CDR2 FQNNGV. The CDR3 is 17 residues long. The full variable domain, in which reference TRBV11-2 and TRBJ2-1 provide the parts outside the CDR3, is EAGVAQSPRYKIIEKRQSVAFWCNPISGHATLYWYQQILGQGPKLLIQFQNNGVVDDSQLPKDRFSAERLKGVDSTLKIQPAKLEDSAVYLCASSSGGRNFPNNEQFFGPGTRLTVL.

This chain joins TRBV2 and TRBJ2-7; 8 positions match TRBD1. The CDR3 runs 14 residues. Germline V gene sequence: CDR1 SNHLY, CDR2 FYNNEI. J lost 5 bases, V lost 3 bases, and 6 bases had no gene match. The CDR3: CASSEWVTGDEQYF. The CDR3 DNA reads TGTGCCAGCAGTGAGTGGGTGACAGGGGACGAGCAGTACTTC.

The genes are TRBV7-2 and TRBJ2-2, with 9 bases lining up with TRBD1. Germline values: CDR1 SGHTA, CDR2 FQGNSA. This CDR3 comprises 17 residues. Trimming cost V 4 bases and J 7 bases; bases outside gene matches: 13. CDR3 DNA: TGTGCCAGCAGCTCGACCACAGGGGGCAGTCGAAGCGGGGAGCTGTTTTTT. It specifies CASSSTTGGSRSGELFF.

The chain couples TRBV10-1 to TRBJ2-1, with D possibly matching TRBD2 (5 bases). Germline V gene sequence: CDR1 WNHNN, CDR2 SYGVQD (reference sequence). There are 14 residues in the CDR3. V was clipped by 2 bases and J by 0 bases, with 5 bases between them. DNA for the CDR3: TGCGCCAGCAGTGAGCGGGACTCCTACAATGAGCAGTTCTTC. Its protein product is CASSERDSYNEQFF.

V gene TRBV7-9 combines with J gene TRBJ1-2, with TRBD1 as a possible D gene (5 bases). Trimming stripped 3 bases from V and 5 bases from J, with 16 bases between. CDR1 SEHNR and CDR2 FQNEAQ come from the germline V gene (reference sequence). CDR3 length: 15 residues. The CDR3 coding sequence is TGTGCCAGCAGCTTTGGTTCACAGGACCTATATGGCTACACCTTC. Translated, it gives CASSFGSQDLYGYTF.

The chain carries TRBV19 and TRBJ2-7, with 9 bases lining up with TRBD1. There are 15 residues in the CDR3. V was pared by 6 bases and J by 4 bases, with 10 bases of the junction left unmatched. Per the germline V gene, CDR1 is LNHDA and CDR2 is SQIVND (reference sequence). The CDR3 loop is CASRVGGTGKYEQYF. CDR3 DNA: TGTGCCAGTAGAGTTGGAGGGACAGGGAAATACGAGCAGTACTTC.

The gene calls are TRBV5-4 and TRBJ2-3, with D uncertain. Trimming stripped 1 base from V and 4 bases from J, with 19 bases between. Germline V lookup: CDR1 SGHNT, CDR2 YYREEE (reference sequence). The CDR3 has 17 residues. CDR3 nucleotide sequence: TGTGCCAGCAGCTTGAAATCTGTAGTTCTAGGCGCAGATACGCAGTATTTT. It codes for CASSLKSVVLGADTQYF.

The rearrangement links TRBV28 to TRBJ2-2; D gene unclear. CDR1 and CDR2 (germline): MDHEN, SYDVKM. V was cut by 2 bases and J by 1 base, with 5 bases left in between. The length of the CDR3 is 14 residues. This chain's CDR3 is CASSLTVNTGELFF. The CDR3 nucleotides read TGTGCCAGCAGTTTAACGGTGAACACCGGGGAGCTGTTTTTT.

The rearrangement links TRBV27 to TRBJ1-1; D gene ambiguous. Germline V CDR1 and CDR2: MNHEY, SMNVEV (reference sequence). The CDR3 covers 12 residues. Trimming stripped 5 bases from V and 8 bases from J, with 12 bases between. The CDR3 loop reads CASSPKRGEAFF. The CDR3 coding sequence is TGTGCCAGCAGTCCGAAACGAGGGGAAGCTTTCTTT.

This CDR3 is CASSRPGTSYSEQYF. CDR3 DNA sequence: TGTGCCAGTAGTAGGCCCGGGACTAGCTACAGCGAGCAGTACTTC. V and J are TRBV19 and TRBJ2-7; 9 positions agree with TRBD2. Germline V gives CDR1 LNHDA, CDR2 SQIVND (reference sequence). The CDR3 is made up of 15 amino acids. Losses at the gene ends were 4 bases for V and 6 bases for J; bases not matched to a gene: 10.

The count of this clone is one. This chain connects TRBV13 to TRBJ2-7; D is unclear. Germline V CDR1 and CDR2: PRHDT, FYEKMQ (reference sequence). This CDR3 is 14 amino acids long. Trimming took 4 bases from V and 2 from J, leaving 12 bases between them. The CDR3 loop is CASSSYDSAYEQYF. In DNA form, the CDR3 reads TGTGCCAGCAGCTCCTACGACTCGGCCTACGAGCAGTACTTC.

This rearrangement joins TRBV10-1 to TRBJ2-7; 9 bases fit TRBD1. Unmatched junction bases numbered 10, after V lost 5 bases and J lost 2 bases. The CDR3 has 16 amino acids. Germline CDR1 reads WNHNN; CDR2 reads SYGVQD (reference sequence). Here the CDR3 reads CASSFSTGTGPYEQYF. The CDR3 DNA reads as TGCGCCAGCAGTTTTTCAACCGGGACAGGGCCCTACGAGCAGTACTTC.

This clone occurred once. The chain combines TRBV9 with TRBJ2-7; no reliable D call. Germline assignment: CDR1 SGDLS and CDR2 YYNGEE. This CDR3 has 15 amino acids. V lost 0 bases to trimming and J lost 7 bases, with 17 bases between them. The CDR3 DNA reads as TGTGCCAGCAGCGTAGGGCGAGAGGCCCTTCGGGAGCAGTACTTC. Translating it yields CASSVGREALREQYF. Looking up the rest from reference TRBV9 and TRBJ2-7 gives the full variable domain: DSGVTQTPKHLITATGQRVTLRCSPRSGDLSVYWYQQSLDQGLQFLIQYYNGEERAKGNILERFSAQQFPDLHSELNLSSLELGDSALYFCASSVGREALREQYFGPGTRLTVT.

This chain connects TRBV9 to TRBJ2-1; 9 bases agree with TRBD2. Germline V gives CDR1 SGDLS, CDR2 YYNGEE. This CDR3 contains 16 residues. V was pared by 0 bases and J by 4 bases, with 5 bases of the junction left unmatched. The CDR3 protein is CASSVATTSGYNEQFF. Written as DNA, the CDR3 is TGTGCCAGCAGCGTAGCTACGACTAGCGGTTACAATGAGCAGTTCTTC.

The rearrangement links TRBV5-1 to TRBJ2-7; 13 bases are shared with TRBD2. V dropped 3 bases and J dropped 1; count of bases not matched to a gene: 10. Looked up from germline, CDR1 is SGHRS and CDR2 is YFSETQ. This CDR3 region has 18 residues. The CDR3 DNA reads TGCGCCAGCAGCTCCCGGACTAGCGGGGGCCAATTGTCCTACGAGCAGTACTTC. Its protein is CASSSRTSGGQLSYEQYF.

The chain carries TRBV29-1 and TRBJ1-2; perhaps TRBD1 as D (5 bases). V was cut by 6 bases and J by 7 bases, with 12 bases left in between. The CDR3 spans 11 residues. Per germline, CDR1 SQVTM and CDR2 ANQGSEA. CDR3 DNA: TGCAGCGTGAACCAGGGCCTTGGCTACACCTTC. It yields the protein CSVNQGLGYTF.

This clone was seen only once. The chain carries TRBV5-1 and TRBJ1-2; no definite D call. The germline CDR1 and CDR2 sequences are SGHRS and YFSETQ. This CDR3 spans 15 amino acids. Deletions cut 4 bases from V and 0 bases from J, with 13 bases between. CDR3 coding DNA: TGCGCCAGCAGCACGGACGGGATACCTAACTATGGCTACACCTTC. Its translation is CASSTDGIPNYGYTF. The full variable domain, rest sourced from reference TRBV5-1 and TRBJ1-2, is KAGVTQTPRYLIKTRGQQVTLSCSPISGHRSVSWYQQTPGQGLQFLFEYFSETQRNKGNFPGRFSGRQFSNSRSEMNVSTLELGDSALYLCASSTDGIPNYGYTFGSGTRLTVV.

This clone was seen only once. J is TRBJ1-2 and V is TRBV27; 7 bases align to TRBD1. The germline gives CDR1 MNHEY, CDR2 SMNVEV (reference sequence). Trimming removed 0 bases from V and 9 bases from J; junction bases left unmatched: 4. There are 13 residues in the CDR3. The CDR3 spells CASSLSGQSSYTF. CDR3 in DNA: TGTGCCAGCAGTTTATCGGGACAGAGTAGCTACACCTTC.

The rearrangement links TRBV28 to TRBJ2-2, with 9 bases identical to TRBD2. V shed 4 bases and J 4 bases; nucleotides not matched to a gene: 4. The CDR3 is 15 amino acids. From germline, CDR1 is MDHEN and CDR2 SYDVKM. CDR3 sequence reads: CASSSSGTGTGELFF. CDR3 nucleotide sequence: TGTGCCAGCAGTTCTAGCGGGACGGGCACCGGGGAGCTGTTTTTT.

V and J are TRBV5-6 and TRBJ1-1; TRBD1 might be the D (6 bases). From germline, CDR1 is SGHDT and CDR2 YYEEEE. The CDR3 consists of 16 residues. V lost 3 bases, J lost 0 bases, and 15 bases lay in between. The CDR3 is CASSSNGQPMNTEAFF. The CDR3, as DNA: TGTGCCAGCAGCTCGAACGGACAGCCCATGAACACTGAAGCTTTCTTT.

This sequence joins TRBV19 and TRBJ2-5, with 12 bases fitting TRBD2. In germline, CDR1 is LNHDA, CDR2 SQIVND (reference sequence). V gave up 9 bases and J gave up 2 bases; unmatched junction bases: 10. This CDR3 region has 16 residues. CDR3 residues: CASQGLAGRPQETQYF. Written as DNA, the CDR3 is TGTGCCAGCCAAGGACTAGCGGGACGCCCGCAAGAGACCCAGTACTTC. Full variable domain (rest looked up from reference TRBV19 and TRBJ2-5): DGGITQSPKYLFRKEGQNVTLSCEQNLNHDAMYWYRQDPGQGLRLIYYSQIVNDFQKGDIAEGYSVSREKKESFPLTVTSAQKNPTAFYLCASQGLAGRPQETQYFGPGTRLLVL.

The chain uses TRBV11-2 and TRBJ2-6, with TRBD1 matching over 9 bases. J lost 0 bases, V lost 7 bases, and 7 bases had no gene match. Germline V gene sequence: CDR1 SGHAT, CDR2 FQNNGV. This CDR3 region has 17 residues. The CDR3 DNA reads TGTGCCAGCATCCCCGGGACAGGGCACTCTGGGGCCAACGTCCTGACTTTC. The encoded protein is CASIPGTGHSGANVLTF.

The rearrangement uses TRBV6-1 and TRBJ2-7; maybe TRBD1 (6 bases). V lost 8 bases and J 0 bases, leaving 11 bases between the germline ends. This CDR3 comprises 13 residues. The germline V gene has CDR1 MNHNS and CDR2 SASEGT. The CDR3 sequence: CASVGQFSYEQYF. CDR3 DNA sequence: TGTGCCAGCGTCGGACAGTTCTCCTACGAGCAGTACTTC.

The chain links TRBV7-3 to TRBJ2-2, with 9 bases identical to TRBD1. The germline V gene encodes CDR1 SGHTA and CDR2 FQGTGA. V lost 5 bases to trimming and J lost 4 bases; unmatched junction nucleotides: 11. This CDR3 is built from 17 residues. The CDR3 protein is CASSPQRDRVSTGELFF. The CDR3 nucleotides are TGTGCCAGCAGCCCCCAACGGGACAGGGTTAGCACCGGGGAGCTGTTTTTT.

This clone showed up just once. V usage is TRBV11-2 and J usage is TRBJ1-1, with D possibly being TRBD1 (6 bases). CDR1 and CDR2 from the germline V gene are SGHAT and FQNNGV. The CDR3 extends over 15 amino acids. Between the trimmed V and J ends, which lost 5 bases and 0 bases, there was a span of 13 bases. CDR3 DNA: TGTGCCAGCAGCCCCAGACAGGCTCTGAACACTGAAGCTTTCTTT. Its translation: CASSPRQALNTEAFF.

This sequence joins TRBV5-1 and TRBJ2-5, with D possibly matching TRBD2 (5 bases). The CDR3 spans 14 residues. V shed 2 bases and J shed 5 bases, with 13 bases lying between them. Germline loops: CDR1 SGHRS, CDR2 YFSETQ. CDR3: CASSLGISGETQYF. CDR3 DNA sequence: TGCGCCAGCAGCTTAGGTATCTCGGGGGAGACCCAGTACTTC.